These T cell receptor beta chains were read from a single sample in a study of PD-1 blockade in classical Hodgkin lymphoma. Some clones are missing from TCRdb's copy, which holds only in-frame ones; the method was immunoSEQ multiplex PCR. This table has 4,000 to 4,500 clones, more than 75% appearing once. Sequenced: CD8+ T cells from blood. These receptors all stem from a human donor with classical Hodgkin lymphoma. Both conserved end residues are part of each CDR3. D genes are given only for firm matches. Size values are once, few and many counts, or a class for expanded clones, and some rows have none.

>TRBJ2-7|17|TRBV19|TRBD1|-
CASSNLYPGQEFYEQYF
TGTGCCAGTAGTAATCTATACCCGGGACAGGAGTTCTACGAGCAGTACTTC
>TRBJ1-2|13|TRBV29-1|-|once
CSVEAGHQGGYTF
TGCAGCGTTGAAGCCGGGCACCAGGGAGGCTACACCTTC
>TRBJ1-2|12|TRBV7-6|TRBD1|-
CASSAGQDGYTF
TGTGCCAGCAGCGCGGGACAGGATGGCTACACCTTC
>TRBJ2-7|16|TRBV7-7|-|once
CASSYLRGDSTYEQYF
TGTGCCAGCAGCTATCTTAGGGGGGACAGTACCTACGAGCAGTACTTC
>TRBJ2-5|14|TRBV2|TRBD2|-
CASSDSGRWETQYF
TGTGCCAGCAGTGATAGCGGGAGATGGGAGACCCAGTACTTC
>TRBJ2-1|15|TRBV28|TRBD2|-
CASSYGTSAGREQFF
TGTGCCAGCAGTTACGGGACTAGCGCGGGGAGGGAGCAGTTCTTC
>TRBJ2-7|14|TRBV9|TRBD1|large
CASSGAQGAYEQYF
TGTGCCAGCAGCGGAGCACAGGGGGCTTACGAGCAGTACTTC
>TRBJ2-5|14|TRBV19|-|-
CASSIVGSQETQYF
TGTGCCAGTAGTATAGTTGGCAGCCAAGAGACCCAGTACTTC
>TRBJ2-7|13|TRBV28|-|once
CASSLTDLYEQYF
TGTGCCAGCAGTTTAACAGACCTCTACGAGCAGTACTTC
>TRBJ2-7|15|TRBV9|TRBD1|large
CASSVQTGAINEQYF
TGTGCCAGCAGCGTCCAGACAGGGGCGATCAACGAGCAGTACTTC
>TRBJ2-1|15|TRBV7-9|-|-
CASREYSGGYNEQFF
TGTGCCAGCAGGGAATACAGTGGAGGCTACAATGAGCAGTTCTTC
>TRBJ2-1|15|TRBV19|-|-
CASSIGGHTYNEQFF
TGTGCCAGTAGTATAGGGGGGCATACCTACAATGAGCAGTTCTTC
>TRBJ2-6|16|TRBV9|-|-
CASSHRRDGTANVLTF
TGTGCCAGCAGCCACAGGAGGGACGGGACAGCCAACGTCCTGACTTTC
>TRBJ1-2|16|TRBV13|-|-
CASSSITRRASYGYTF
TGTGCCAGCAGCTCCATCACCCGCCGGGCCAGCTATGGCTACACCTTC
>TRBJ2-2|17|TRBV7-9|-|-
CASSQLDGSRNTGELFF
TGTGCCAGCAGCCAATTGGACGGGAGCCGCAACACCGGGGAGCTGTTTTTT
>TRBJ2-2|14|TRBV7-8|-|-
CASSSPPGTGELFF
TGTGCCAGCAGCTCCCCCCCCGGAACCGGGGAGCTGTTTTTT
>TRBJ1-2|14|TRBV15|-|once
CATSRDRENYGYTF
TGTGCCACCAGCAGAGACAGAGAGAACTATGGCTACACCTTC
>TRBJ2-1|13|TRBV19|-|-
CATKGLAEREQFF
TGTGCCACGAAGGGCTTGGCGGAGCGAGAGCAGTTCTTC
>TRBJ2-5|18|TRBV9|TRBD1|few
CASSPQAGGTGEQETQYF
TGTGCCAGCAGCCCCCAAGCCGGAGGGACAGGGGAGCAAGAGACCCAGTACTTC
>TRBJ2-6|17|TRBV5-5|-|-
CASSYGRTVSGANVLTF
TGTGCCAGCAGCTACGGAAGGACTGTCTCTGGGGCCAACGTCCTGACTTTC
>TRBJ2-1|14|TRBV18|TRBD2|-
CASSRTSGDNEQFF
TGTGCCAGCTCCAGGACTAGCGGTGACAATGAGCAGTTCTTC
>TRBJ2-3|14|TRBV28|-|-
CASSHSTSTDTQYF
TGTGCCAGCAGTCATTCAACTAGCACAGATACGCAGTATTTT
>TRBJ2-7|17|TRBV28|TRBD2|-
CASRLGLAGDPAYEQYF
TGTGCCAGCAGGCTGGGACTAGCGGGGGACCCAGCCTACGAGCAGTACTTC
>TRBJ2-1|14|TRBV27|TRBD2|-
CASSSLADDNEQFF
TGTGCCAGCAGTTCACTAGCGGATGACAATGAGCAGTTCTTC
>TRBJ2-1|16|TRBV10-3|-|once
CATRDNGNSWFNEQFF
TGTGCCACACGGGACAACGGCAATTCCTGGTTCAATGAGCAGTTCTTC
>TRBJ2-1|17|TRBV14|TRBD2|large
CASSQGLTSGRRDEQFF
TGTGCCAGCAGCCAAGGCCTAACTAGCGGGAGGAGAGATGAGCAGTTCTTC
>TRBJ1-1|14|TRBV4-3|-|-
CASSQDLAGRVAFF
TGCGCCAGCAGCCAAGATCTTGCGGGGCGCGTAGCTTTCTTT
>TRBJ1-1|15|TRBV6-5|TRBD1|few
CASSKTGVVNTEAFF
TGTGCCAGCAGTAAGACAGGGGTGGTGAACACTGAAGCTTTCTTT
>TRBJ1-2|15|TRBV29-1|-|few
CSVEGNSRGAYGYTF
TGCAGCGTCGAGGGGAATAGCAGGGGCGCTTATGGCTACACCTTC
>TRBJ1-6|15|TRBV6-6|-|-
CASSYPGVRGSPLHF
TGTGCCAGCAGTTACCCCGGAGTGCGGGGCTCACCCCTCCACTTT
>TRBJ2-7|16|TRBV4-1|-|-
CASSQGWRRRVPEQYF
TGCGCCAGCAGCCAAGGGTGGCGTAGACGAGTTCCAGAGCAGTACTTC
>TRBJ1-6|16|TRBV14|-|-
CASSQEAGTYNSPLHF
TGTGCCAGCAGCCAAGAAGCAGGAACCTATAATTCACCCCTCCACTTT
>TRBJ2-7|14|TRBV6-5|TRBD1|-
CASSPGTGSYEQYF
TGTGCCAGCAGTCCCGGGACAGGGTCCTACGAGCAGTACTTC
>TRBJ1-1|14|TRBV19|-|-
CASSIEGMNTEAFF
TGTGCCAGTAGTATAGAGGGTATGAACACTGAAGCTTTCTTT
>TRBJ2-2|16|TRBV27|TRBD2|-
CASSRGEGEVTGELFF
TGTGCCAGCAGTCGCGGGGAGGGAGAGGTCACCGGGGAGCTGTTTTTT
>TRBJ1-6|14|TRBV28|-|-
CASSLDMGNSPLHF
TGTGCCAGCAGTTTAGACATGGGGAATTCACCCCTCCACTTT
>TRBJ1-5|13|TRBV7-1|-|-
CASSPGRVQPQHF
TGTGCCAGCAGCCCAGGGAGAGTTCAGCCCCAGCATTTT
>TRBJ1-1|17|TRBV18|TRBD1|-
CASSPYGTGAPNTEAFF
TGTGCCAGCTCACCATATGGGACAGGGGCTCCGAACACTGAAGCTTTCTTT
>TRBJ1-5|15|TRBV27|TRBD1|few
CASKRDSYSNQPQHF
TGTGCCAGCAAAAGGGACAGCTATAGCAATCAGCCCCAGCATTTT
>TRBJ2-1|16|TRBV9|-|-
CASSAFGIISYNEQFF
TGTGCCAGCAGCGCCTTCGGGATCATCTCCTACAATGAGCAGTTCTTC
>TRBJ2-5|14|TRBV9|-|-
CASSVEGTQETQYF
TGTGCCAGCAGCGTAGAGGGTACCCAAGAGACCCAGTACTTC
>TRBJ2-4|15|TRBV9|-|-
CASSVGGGTKNIQYF
TGTGCCAGCAGCGTAGGAGGAGGGACCAAAAACATTCAGTACTTC